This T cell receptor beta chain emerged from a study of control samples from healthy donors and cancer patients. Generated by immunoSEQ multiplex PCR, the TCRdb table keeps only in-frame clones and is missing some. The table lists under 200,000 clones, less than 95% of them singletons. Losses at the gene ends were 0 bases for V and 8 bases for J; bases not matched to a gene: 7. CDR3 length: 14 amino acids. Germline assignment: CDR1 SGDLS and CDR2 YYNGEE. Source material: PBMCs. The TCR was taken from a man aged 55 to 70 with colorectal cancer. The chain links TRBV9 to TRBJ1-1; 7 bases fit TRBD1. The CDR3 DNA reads TGTGCCAGCAGCGTAGAGGACAGGAGGGCCGAAGCTTTCTTT. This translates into CASSVEDRRAEAFF.